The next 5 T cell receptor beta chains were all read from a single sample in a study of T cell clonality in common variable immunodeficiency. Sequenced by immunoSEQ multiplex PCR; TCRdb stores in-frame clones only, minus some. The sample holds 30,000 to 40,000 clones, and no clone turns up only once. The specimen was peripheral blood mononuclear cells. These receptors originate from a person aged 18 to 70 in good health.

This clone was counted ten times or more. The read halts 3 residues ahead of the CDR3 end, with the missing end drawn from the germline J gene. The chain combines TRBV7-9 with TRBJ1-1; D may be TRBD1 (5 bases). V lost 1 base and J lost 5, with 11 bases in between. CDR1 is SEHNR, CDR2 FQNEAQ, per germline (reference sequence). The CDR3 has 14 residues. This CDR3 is CASSLDGAVTEAFF. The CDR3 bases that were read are TGTGCCAGCAGCTTAGATGGGGCTGTTACTGAA. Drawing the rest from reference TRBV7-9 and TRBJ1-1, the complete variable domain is DTGVSQNPRHKITKRGQNVTFRCDPISEHNRLYWYRQTLGQGPEFLTYFQNEAQLEKSRLLSDRFSAERPKGSFSTLEIQRTEQGDSAMYLCASSLDGAVTEAFFGQGTRLTVV.

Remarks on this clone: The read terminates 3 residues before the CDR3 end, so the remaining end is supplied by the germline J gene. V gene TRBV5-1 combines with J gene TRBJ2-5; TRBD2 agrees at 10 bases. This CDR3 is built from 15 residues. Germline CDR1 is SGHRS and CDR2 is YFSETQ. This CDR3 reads CASSPSGRAVDTQYF. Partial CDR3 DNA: TGCGCCAGCAGTCCCAGCGGGAGGGCGGTAGATACC.

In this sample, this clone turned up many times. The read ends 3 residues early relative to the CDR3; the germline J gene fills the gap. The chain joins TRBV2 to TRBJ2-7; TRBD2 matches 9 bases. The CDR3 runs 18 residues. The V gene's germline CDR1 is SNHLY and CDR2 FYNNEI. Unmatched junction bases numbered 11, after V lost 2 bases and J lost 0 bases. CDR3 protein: CASSEHRATSGSSYEQYF. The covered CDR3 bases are TGTGCCAGCAGTGAACACAGGGCGACTAGCGGCAGCTCCTACGAG.

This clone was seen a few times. This CDR3 reads CASSLLATNTEAFF. CDR3 DNA, as far as it was read: TGTGCCAGCAGCTTATTAGCGACGAACACTGAA. The J gene is TRBJ1-1, the V gene TRBV7-9; D unresolved. The read ends 3 residues early relative to the CDR3; the germline J gene fills the gap. This CDR3 comprises 14 residues. V lost 2 bases to trimming and J lost 1 base, with 8 bases between them. The germline gives CDR1 SEHNR, CDR2 FQNEAQ (reference sequence).

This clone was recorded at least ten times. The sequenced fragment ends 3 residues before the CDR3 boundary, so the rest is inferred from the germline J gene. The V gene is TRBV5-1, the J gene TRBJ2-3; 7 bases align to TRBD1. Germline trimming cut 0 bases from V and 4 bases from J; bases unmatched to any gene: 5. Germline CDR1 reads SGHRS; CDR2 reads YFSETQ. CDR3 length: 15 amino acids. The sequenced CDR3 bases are TGCGCCAGCAGCTTGGCTAGGGGGCCGCCAGATACG. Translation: CASSLARGPPDT. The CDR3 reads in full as CASSLARGPPDTQYF.